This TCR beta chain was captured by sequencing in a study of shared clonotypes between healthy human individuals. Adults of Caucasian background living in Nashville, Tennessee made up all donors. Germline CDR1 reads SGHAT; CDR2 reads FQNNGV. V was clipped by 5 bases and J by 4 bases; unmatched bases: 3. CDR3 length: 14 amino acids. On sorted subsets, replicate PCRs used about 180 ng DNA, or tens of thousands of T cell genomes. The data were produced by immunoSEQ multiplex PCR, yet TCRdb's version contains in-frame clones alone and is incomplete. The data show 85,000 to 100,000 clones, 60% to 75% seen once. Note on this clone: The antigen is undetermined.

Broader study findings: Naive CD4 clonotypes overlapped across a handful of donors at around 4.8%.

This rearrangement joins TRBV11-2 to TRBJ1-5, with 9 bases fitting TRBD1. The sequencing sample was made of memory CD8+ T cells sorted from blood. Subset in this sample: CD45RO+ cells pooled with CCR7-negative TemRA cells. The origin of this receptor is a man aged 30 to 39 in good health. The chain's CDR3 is CASSPGQGNQPQHF. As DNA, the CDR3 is TGTGCCAGCAGCCCCGGACAGGGGAATCAGCCCCAGCATTTT.